This TCR beta chain stems from a study of blood T cell repertoires in COVID-19. Study overall: Some COVID-19 samples were acute and others convalescent; all came from the United States, Italy and Spain.

Followed over time, Seattle patients had been enrolled while infection was active. This CDR3 has 17 residues. Trimming stripped 0 bases from V and 8 bases from J, with 20 bases between. In germline, CDR1 is LGHDT, CDR2 YNNKEL (reference sequence). The protocol was immunoSEQ multiplex PCR, while the TCRdb copy is restricted to in-frame clones and leaves out a portion. The top ten clones hold 4% to 5% of a sample with about 96,000 clones, roughly 90% of them seen once. The V and J genes are TRBV3-1 (or the pseudogene TRBV3-2) and TRBJ1-3; a possible D gene is TRBD1 (6 bases). This receptor was identified in a human donor with COVID-19, enrolled during active disease. The donor label of this sample is uncertain. Sequenced: peripheral blood. The CDR3 DNA follows: TGTGCCAGCAGCCAAGATCAGGGGCTTTCCGGGTCGGACACCATATATTTT. It specifies CASSQDQGLSGSDTIYF.